The present TCR beta chain was sequenced within a study of technical replicates of blood from a few donors. Sequencing was performed with immunoSEQ multiplex PCR; in TCRdb, only in-frame clones are kept and a portion is missing. The sample records under 70,000 clones, roughly 92% being singletons. The CDR3 consists of 14 residues. Unmatched junction bases numbered 4, after V lost 5 bases and J lost 3 bases. From germline, CDR1 is MNHNS and CDR2 SASEGT. The chain has TRBV6-1 and TRBJ2-5, with 9 bases identical to TRBD1. This TCR was sampled from a human donor in good health. The sample taken for sequencing was T cells isolated from PBMCs. Here the CDR3 DNA reads TGTGCCAGCAGTCCTTGGACAGGGGAAGAGACCCAGTACTTC. This gives the protein CASSPWTGEETQYF.